This entry features one TCR beta chain sequence. Its antigen is as yet unknown. The data originate from a study of T cell responses to AZD1222 COVID-19 vaccine. Points from the study as a whole: Donors in the cohort were predominantly white British and more often female, and clonal diversity was possibly underestimated.

Using immunoSEQ multiplex PCR, the repertoire was profiled, and TCRdb retains in-frame clones only, with some absent. The sample shows about 160,000 clones, 92% of them seen only once. This CDR3 contains 15 residues. V lost 0 bases to trimming and J lost 0 bases, with 9 bases between them. From germline, CDR1 is SGHKS and CDR2 YYEKEE (reference sequence). The material was peripheral blood, obtained on day 0 of MenACWY control vaccination. The V and J genes are TRBV5-5 and TRBJ1-1; D might be TRBD1 (5 bases). The clonotype comes from an adult in good health. The CDR3 reads CASSLGRGVNTEAFF. CDR3 DNA: TGTGCCAGCAGCTTGGGAAGGGGAGTGAACACTGAAGCTTTCTTT.